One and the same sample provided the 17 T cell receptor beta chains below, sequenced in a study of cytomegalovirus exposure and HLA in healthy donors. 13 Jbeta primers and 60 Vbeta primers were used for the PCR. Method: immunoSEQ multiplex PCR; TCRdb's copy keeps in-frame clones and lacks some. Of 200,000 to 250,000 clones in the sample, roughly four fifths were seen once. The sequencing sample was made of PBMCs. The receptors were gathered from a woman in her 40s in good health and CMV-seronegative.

DNA for the CDR3: TGTGCCAGAAGAGGACTAGCGGAACTTCTAGAGACCCAGTACTTC. Amino acids: CARRGLAELLETQYF. The V gene is TRBV6-4, the J gene TRBJ2-5; 10 positions agree with TRBD2. Trimming cost V 9 bases and J 4 bases; bases outside gene matches: 11. The CDR3 sequence is 15 residues long. Germline V lookup: CDR1 MRHNA, CDR2 SNTAGT.

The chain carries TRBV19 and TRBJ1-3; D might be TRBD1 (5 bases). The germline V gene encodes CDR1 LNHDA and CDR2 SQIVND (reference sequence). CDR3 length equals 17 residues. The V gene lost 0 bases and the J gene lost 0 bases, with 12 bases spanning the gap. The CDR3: CASSIDLGTYSGNTIYF. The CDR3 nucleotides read TGTGCCAGTAGTATAGATCTGGGGACTTACTCTGGAAACACCATATATTTT.

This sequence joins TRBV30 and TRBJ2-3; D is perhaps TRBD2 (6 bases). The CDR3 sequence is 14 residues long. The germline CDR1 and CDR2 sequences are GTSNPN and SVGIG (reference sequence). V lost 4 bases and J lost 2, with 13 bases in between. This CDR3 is CAWTRGTYTDTQYF. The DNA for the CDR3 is TGTGCCTGGACTCGGGGGACCTACACAGATACGCAGTATTTT.

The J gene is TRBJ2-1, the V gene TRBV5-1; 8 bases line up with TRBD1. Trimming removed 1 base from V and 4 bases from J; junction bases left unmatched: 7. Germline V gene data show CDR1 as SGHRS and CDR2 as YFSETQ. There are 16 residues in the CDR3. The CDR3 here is CASSLQPGQAYNEQFF. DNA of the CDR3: TGCGCCAGCAGCTTGCAACCGGGACAGGCGTACAATGAGCAGTTCTTC.

The CDR3 is CASRKVDRLTSGGSYEQYF. The CDR3 coding sequence is TGTGCCAGTAGAAAGGTGGACAGACTCACTAGCGGGGGATCCTACGAGCAGTACTTC. The chain couples TRBV6-4 to TRBJ2-7; TRBD2 matches 11 bases. V lost 9 bases to trimming and J lost 1 base; unmatched junction nucleotides: 20. The CDR3 has 19 residues. Germline V gene sequence: CDR1 MRHNA, CDR2 SNTAGT.

The CDR3 coding sequence is TGTGCCAGCAGTTTATGGGCGGGCCAGGGGAGCTACACCTTC. Translated, it gives CASSLWAGQGSYTF. The rearrangement uses TRBV28 and TRBJ1-2; a weak D match, TRBD1 (6 bases). The V end lost 0 bases, the J end lost 9 bases, and 14 bases lay between the germline ends. Germline V gene sequence: CDR1 MDHEN, CDR2 SYDVKM. The CDR3 consists of 14 residues.

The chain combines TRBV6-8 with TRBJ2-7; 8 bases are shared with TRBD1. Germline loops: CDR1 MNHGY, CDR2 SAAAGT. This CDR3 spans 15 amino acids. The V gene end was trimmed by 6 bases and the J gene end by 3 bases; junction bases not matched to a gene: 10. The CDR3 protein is CASRQLAGQGYEQYF. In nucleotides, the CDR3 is TGTGCCAGCAGACAACTTGCCGGACAGGGCTACGAGCAGTACTTC.

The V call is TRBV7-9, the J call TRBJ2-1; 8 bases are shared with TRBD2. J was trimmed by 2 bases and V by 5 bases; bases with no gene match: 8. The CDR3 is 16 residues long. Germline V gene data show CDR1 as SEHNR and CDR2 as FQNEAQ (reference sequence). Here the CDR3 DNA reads TGTGCCAGCAGCCTTTTCCCTAGCGGGCCCTACAATGAGCAGTTCTTC. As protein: CASSLFPSGPYNEQFF. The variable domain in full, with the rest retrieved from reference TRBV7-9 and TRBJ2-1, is DTGVSQNPRHKITKRGQNVTFRCDPISEHNRLYWYRQTLGQGPEFLTYFQNEAQLEKSRLLSDRFSAERPKGSFSTLEIQRTEQGDSAMYLCASSLFPSGPYNEQFFGPGTRLTVL.

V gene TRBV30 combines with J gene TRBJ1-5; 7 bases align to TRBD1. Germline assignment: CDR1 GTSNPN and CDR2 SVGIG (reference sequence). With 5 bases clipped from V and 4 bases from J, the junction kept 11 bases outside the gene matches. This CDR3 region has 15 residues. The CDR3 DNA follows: TGTGCCTGGGGTACCGGGGACAGTGCTAATCAGCCCCAGCATTTT. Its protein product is CAWGTGDSANQPQHF.

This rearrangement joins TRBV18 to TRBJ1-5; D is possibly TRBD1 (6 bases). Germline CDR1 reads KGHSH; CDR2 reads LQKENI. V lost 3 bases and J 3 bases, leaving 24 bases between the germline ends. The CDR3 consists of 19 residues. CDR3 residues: CASSPTPGWGGLDNQPQHF. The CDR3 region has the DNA TGTGCCAGCTCACCCACCCCGGGGTGGGGGGGCTTGGACAATCAGCCCCAGCATTTT.

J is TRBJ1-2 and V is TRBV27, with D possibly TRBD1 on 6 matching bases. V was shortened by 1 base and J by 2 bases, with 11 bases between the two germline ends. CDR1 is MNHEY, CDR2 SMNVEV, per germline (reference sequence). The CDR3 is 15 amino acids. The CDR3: CASSLYYTGNYGYTF. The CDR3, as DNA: TGTGCCAGCAGTTTATACTATACAGGGAACTATGGCTACACCTTC.

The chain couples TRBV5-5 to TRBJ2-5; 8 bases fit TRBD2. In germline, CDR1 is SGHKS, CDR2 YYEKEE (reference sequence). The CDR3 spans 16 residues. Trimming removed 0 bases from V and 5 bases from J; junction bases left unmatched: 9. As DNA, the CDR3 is TGTGCCAGCAGCTTGGGGTTTGCGGGAGGTTTCGAGACCCAGTACTTC. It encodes CASSLGFAGGFETQYF.

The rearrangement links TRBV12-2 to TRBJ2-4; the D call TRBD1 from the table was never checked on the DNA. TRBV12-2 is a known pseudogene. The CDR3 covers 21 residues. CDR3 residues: CASRSPGVGPSRVIAKNIQYF. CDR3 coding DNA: TGTGCAAGTCGCTCCCCCGGTGTGGGCCCATCTCGAGTAATAGCCAAAAACATTCAGTACTTC.

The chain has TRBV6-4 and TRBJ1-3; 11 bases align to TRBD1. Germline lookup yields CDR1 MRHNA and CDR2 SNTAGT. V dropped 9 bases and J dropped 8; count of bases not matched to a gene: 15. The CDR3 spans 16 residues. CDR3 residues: CASVRGQGDPQYTIYF. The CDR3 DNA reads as TGTGCCAGTGTTAGGGGACAGGGGGATCCACAATACACCATATATTTT.

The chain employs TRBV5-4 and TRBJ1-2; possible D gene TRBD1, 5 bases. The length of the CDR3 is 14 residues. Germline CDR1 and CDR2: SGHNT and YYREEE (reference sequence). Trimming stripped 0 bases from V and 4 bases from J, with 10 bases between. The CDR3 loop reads CASSLGQGAYGYTF. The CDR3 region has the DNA TGTGCCAGCAGCTTGGGTCAGGGCGCCTATGGCTACACCTTC.

DNA of the CDR3: TGCGCCAGCAGCTTGCCAGGGGCCGGCCAGTACGGAGATACGCAGTATTTT. This encodes CASSLPGAGQYGDTQYF. This chain uses TRBV5-1 with TRBJ2-3, with D possibly TRBD1 on 6 matching bases. V was clipped by 1 base and J by 5 bases, with 20 bases between them. CDR3 size: 17 residues. Looked up from germline, CDR1 is SGHRS and CDR2 is YFSETQ.

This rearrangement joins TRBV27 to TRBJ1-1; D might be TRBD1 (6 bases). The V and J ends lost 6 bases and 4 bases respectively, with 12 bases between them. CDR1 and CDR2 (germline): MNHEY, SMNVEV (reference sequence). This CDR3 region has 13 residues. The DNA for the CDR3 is TGTGCCAGCAGCTCAGGGGAGACCACTGAAGCTTTCTTT. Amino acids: CASSSGETTEAFF.